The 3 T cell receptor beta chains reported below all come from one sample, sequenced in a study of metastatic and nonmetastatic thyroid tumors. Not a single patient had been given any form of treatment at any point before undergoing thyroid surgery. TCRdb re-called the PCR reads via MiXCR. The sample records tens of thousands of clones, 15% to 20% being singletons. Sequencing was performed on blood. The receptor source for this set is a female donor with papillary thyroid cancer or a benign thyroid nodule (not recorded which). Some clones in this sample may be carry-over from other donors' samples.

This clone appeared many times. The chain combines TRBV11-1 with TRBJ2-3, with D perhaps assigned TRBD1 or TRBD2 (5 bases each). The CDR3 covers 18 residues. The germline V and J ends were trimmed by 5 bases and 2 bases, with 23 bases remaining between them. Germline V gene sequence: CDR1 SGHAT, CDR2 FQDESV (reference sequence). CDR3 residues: CASSPVLGRTMNTDTQYF. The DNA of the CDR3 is TGTGCCAGCAGCCCCGTACTGGGACGCACCATGAACACAGATACGCAGTATTTT. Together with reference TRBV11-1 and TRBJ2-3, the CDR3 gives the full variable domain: EAEVAQSPRYKITEKSQAVAFWCDPISGHATLYWYRQILGQGPELLVQFQDESVVDDSQLPKDRFSAERLKGVDSTLKIQPAELGDSAMYLCASSPVLGRTMNTDTQYFGPGTRLTVL.

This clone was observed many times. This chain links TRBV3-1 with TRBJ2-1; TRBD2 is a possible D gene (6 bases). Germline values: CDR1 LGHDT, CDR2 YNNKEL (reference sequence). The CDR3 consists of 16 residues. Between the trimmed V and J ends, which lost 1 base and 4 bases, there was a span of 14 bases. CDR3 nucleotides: TGTGCCAGCAGCCAAGGTTCGGGGGTCGAATACAATGAGCAGTTCTTC. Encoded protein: CASSQGSGVEYNEQFF.

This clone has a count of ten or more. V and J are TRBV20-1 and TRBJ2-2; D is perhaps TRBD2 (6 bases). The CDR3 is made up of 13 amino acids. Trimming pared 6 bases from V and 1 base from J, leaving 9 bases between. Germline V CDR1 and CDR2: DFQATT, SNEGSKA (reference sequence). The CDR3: CSAGLMNTGELFF. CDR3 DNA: TGCAGTGCGGGACTGATGAACACCGGGGAGCTGTTTTTT.